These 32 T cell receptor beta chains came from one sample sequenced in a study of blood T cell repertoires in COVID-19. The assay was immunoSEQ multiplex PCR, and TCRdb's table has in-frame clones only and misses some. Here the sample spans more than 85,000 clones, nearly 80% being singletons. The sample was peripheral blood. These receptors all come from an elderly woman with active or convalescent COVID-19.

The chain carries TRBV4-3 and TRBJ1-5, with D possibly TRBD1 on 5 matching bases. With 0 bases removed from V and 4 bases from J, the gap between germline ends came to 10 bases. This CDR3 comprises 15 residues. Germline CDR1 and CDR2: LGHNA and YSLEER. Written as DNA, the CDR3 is TGCGCCAGCAGCCAAGATCTGGCAGGGAATCAGCCCCAGCATTTT. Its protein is CASSQDLAGNQPQHF.

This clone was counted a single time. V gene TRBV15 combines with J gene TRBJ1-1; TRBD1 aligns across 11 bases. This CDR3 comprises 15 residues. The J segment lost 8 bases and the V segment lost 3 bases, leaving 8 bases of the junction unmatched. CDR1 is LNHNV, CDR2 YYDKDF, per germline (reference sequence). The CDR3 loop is CATSSGDRGRPEAFF. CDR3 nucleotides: TGTGCCACCAGCAGCGGGGACAGGGGGAGGCCCGAAGCTTTCTTT.

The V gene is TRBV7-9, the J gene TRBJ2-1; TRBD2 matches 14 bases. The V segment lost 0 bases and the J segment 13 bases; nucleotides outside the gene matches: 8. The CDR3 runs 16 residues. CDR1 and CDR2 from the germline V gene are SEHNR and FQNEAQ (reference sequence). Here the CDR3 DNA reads TGTGCCAGCAGCTTAGCCGGGACTAGCGGGAGAGTCGATCAGTTCTTC. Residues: CASSLAGTSGRVDQFF.

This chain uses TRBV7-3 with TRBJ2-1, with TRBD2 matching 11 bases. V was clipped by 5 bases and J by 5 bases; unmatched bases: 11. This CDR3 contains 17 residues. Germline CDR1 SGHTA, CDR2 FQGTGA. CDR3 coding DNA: TGTGCCAGCAGCCTTTCGGGACTAGCGGCGGGGAACAATGAGCAGTTCTTC. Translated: CASSLSGLAAGNNEQFF.

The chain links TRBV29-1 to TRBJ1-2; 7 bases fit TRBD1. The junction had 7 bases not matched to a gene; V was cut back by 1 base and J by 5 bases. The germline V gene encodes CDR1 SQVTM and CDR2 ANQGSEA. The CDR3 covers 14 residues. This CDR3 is CSVEGSARGYGYTF. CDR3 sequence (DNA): TGCAGCGTTGAAGGTTCGGCCAGGGGGTATGGCTACACCTTC.

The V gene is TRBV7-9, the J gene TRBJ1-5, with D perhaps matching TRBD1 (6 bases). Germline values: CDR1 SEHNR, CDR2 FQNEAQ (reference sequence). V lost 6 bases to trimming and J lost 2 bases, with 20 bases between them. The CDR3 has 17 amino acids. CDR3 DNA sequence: TGTGCCAGCAGTCCCCTCGCCCAGGGGCCGGGCAATCAGCCCCAGCATTTT. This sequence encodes CASSPLAQGPGNQPQHF.

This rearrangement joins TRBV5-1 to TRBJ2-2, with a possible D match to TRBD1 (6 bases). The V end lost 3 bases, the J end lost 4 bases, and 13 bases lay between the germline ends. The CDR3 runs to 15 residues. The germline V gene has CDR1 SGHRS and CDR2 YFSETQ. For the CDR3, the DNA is TGCGCCAGCAGCTCACAGGGCAGTCCCACCGGGGAGCTGTTTTTT. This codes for CASSSQGSPTGELFF. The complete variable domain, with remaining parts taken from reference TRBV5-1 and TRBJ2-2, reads KAGVTQTPRYLIKTRGQQVTLSCSPISGHRSVSWYQQTPGQGLQFLFEYFSETQRNKGNFPGRFSGRQFSNSRSEMNVSTLELGDSALYLCASSSQGSPTGELFFGEGSRLTVL.

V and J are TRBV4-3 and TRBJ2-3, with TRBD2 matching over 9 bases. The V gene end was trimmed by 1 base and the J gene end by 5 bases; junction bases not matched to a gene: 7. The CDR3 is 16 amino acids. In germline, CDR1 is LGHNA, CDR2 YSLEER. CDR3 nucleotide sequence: TGCGCCAGCAGCCAAGTACTAGCGGGTGGGGGAGATACGCAGTATTTT. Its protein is CASSQVLAGGGDTQYF.

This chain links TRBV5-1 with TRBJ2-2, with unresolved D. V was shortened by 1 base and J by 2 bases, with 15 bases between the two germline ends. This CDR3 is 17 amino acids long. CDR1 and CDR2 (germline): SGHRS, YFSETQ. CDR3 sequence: CASSLRLEIGNTGELFF. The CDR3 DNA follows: TGCGCCAGCAGCTTGCGCTTAGAGATTGGTAACACCGGGGAGCTGTTTTTT.

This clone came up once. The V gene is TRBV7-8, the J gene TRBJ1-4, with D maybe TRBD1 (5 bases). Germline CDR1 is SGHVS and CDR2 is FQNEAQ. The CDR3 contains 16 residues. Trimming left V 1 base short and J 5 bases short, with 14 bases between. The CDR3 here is CASSLGGGYQNEKLFF. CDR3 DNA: TGTGCCAGCAGCTTAGGGGGGGGTTATCAGAATGAAAAACTGTTTTTT.

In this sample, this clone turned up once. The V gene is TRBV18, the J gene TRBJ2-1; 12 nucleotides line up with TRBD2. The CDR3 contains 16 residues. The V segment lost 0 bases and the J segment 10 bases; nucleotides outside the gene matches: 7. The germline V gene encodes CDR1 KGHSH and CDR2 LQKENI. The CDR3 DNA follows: TGTGCCAGCTCACCACCGGCACTAGCGGGAGGCATAGAGCAGTTCTTC. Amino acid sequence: CASSPPALAGGIEQFF.

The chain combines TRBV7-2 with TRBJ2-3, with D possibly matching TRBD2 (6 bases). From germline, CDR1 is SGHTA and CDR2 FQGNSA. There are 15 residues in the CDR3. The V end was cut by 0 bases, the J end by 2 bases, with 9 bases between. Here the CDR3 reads CASSLAGGFTDTQYF. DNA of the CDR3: TGTGCCAGCAGCTTAGCCGGAGGGTTCACAGATACGCAGTATTTT.

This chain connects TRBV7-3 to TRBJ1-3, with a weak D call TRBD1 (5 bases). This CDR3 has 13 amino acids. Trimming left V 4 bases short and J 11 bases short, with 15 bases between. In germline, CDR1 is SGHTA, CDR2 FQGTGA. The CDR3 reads CASSSGQNTAIYF. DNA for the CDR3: TGTGCCAGCAGCTCCGGACAAAATACCGCCATATATTTT.

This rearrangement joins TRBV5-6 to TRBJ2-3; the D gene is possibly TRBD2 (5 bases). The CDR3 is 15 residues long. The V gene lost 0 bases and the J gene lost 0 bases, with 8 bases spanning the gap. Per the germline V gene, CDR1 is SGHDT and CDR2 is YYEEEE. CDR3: CASSLAGGSTDTQYF. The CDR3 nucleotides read TGTGCCAGCAGCTTGGCCGGCGGGAGCACAGATACGCAGTATTTT. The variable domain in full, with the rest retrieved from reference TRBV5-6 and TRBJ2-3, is DAGVTQSPTHLIKTRGQQVTLRCSPKSGHDTVSWYQQALGQGPQFIFQYYEEEERQRGNFPDRFSGHQFPNYSSELNVNALLLGDSALYLCASSLAGGSTDTQYFGPGTRLTVL.

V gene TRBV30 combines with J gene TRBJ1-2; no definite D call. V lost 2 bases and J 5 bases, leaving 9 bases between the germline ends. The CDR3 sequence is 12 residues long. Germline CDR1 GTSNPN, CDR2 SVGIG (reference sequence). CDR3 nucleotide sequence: TGTGCCTGGAGTCGAACCGGGTATGGCTACACCTTC. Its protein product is CAWSRTGYGYTF.

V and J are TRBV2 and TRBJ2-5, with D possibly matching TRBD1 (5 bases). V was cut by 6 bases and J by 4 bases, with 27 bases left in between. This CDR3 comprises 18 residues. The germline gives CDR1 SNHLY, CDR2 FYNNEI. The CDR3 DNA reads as TGTGCCAGCAGAGATGACAGAGGATCGAATTGGAGAGCAGAGACCCAGTACTTC. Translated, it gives CASRDDRGSNWRAETQYF. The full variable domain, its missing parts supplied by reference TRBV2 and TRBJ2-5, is EPEVTQTPSHQVTQMGQEVILRCVPISNHLYFYWYRQILGQKVEFLVSFYNNEISEKSEIFDDQFSVERPDGSNFTLKIRSTKLEDSAMYFCASRDDRGSNWRAETQYFGPGTRLLVL.

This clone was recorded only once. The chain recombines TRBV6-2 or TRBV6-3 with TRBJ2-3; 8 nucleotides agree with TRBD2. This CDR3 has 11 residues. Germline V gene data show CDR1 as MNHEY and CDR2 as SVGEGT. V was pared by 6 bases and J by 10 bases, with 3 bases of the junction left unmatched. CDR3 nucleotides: TGTGCCAGCAGCCTGACTAGCGCGCAGTATTTT. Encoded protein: CASSLTSAQYF.

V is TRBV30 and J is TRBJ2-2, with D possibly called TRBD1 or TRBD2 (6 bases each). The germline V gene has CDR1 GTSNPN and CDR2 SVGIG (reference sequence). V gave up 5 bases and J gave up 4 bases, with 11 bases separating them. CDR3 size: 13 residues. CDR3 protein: CAWGGRVTGELFF. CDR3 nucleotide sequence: TGTGCCTGGGGGGGGCGAGTCACCGGGGAGCTGTTTTTT.

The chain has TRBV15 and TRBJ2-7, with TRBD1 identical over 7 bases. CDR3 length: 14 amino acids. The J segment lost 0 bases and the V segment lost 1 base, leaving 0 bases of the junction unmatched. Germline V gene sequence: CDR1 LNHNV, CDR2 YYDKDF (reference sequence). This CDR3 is CATSRGQGSYEQYF. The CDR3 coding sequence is TGTGCCACCAGCAGAGGACAGGGCTCCTACGAGCAGTACTTC. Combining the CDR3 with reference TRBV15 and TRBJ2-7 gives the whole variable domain DAMVIQNPRYQVTQFGKPVTLSCSQTLNHNVMYWYQQKSSQAPKLLFHYYDKDFNNEADTPDNFQSRRPNTSFCFLDIRSPGLGDTAMYLCATSRGQGSYEQYFGPGTRLTVT.

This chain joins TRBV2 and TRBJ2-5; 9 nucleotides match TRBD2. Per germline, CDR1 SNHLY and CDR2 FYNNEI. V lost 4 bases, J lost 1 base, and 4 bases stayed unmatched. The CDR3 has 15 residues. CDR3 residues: CASSGQAGGQETQYF. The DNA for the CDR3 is TGTGCCAGCAGTGGTCAAGCGGGAGGCCAAGAGACCCAGTACTTC.

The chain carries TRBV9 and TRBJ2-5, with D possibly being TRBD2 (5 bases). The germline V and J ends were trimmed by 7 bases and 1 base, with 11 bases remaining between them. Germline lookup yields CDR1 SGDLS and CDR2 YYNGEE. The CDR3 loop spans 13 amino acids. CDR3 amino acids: CASSRGTQETQYF. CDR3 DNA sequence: TGTGCCAGCTCACGGGGAACCCAAGAGACCCAGTACTTC.

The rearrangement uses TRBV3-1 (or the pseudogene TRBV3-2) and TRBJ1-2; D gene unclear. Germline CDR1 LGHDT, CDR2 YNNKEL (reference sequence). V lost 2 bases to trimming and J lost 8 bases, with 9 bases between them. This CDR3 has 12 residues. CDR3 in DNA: TGTGCCAGCAGCCAATCTCCCGGGGGCTACACCTTC. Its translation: CASSQSPGGYTF.

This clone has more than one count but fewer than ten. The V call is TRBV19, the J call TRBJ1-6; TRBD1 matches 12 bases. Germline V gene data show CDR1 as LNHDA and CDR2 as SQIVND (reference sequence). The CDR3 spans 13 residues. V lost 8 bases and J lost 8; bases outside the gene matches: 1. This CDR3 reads CASGDRGHSPLHF. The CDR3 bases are TGTGCCAGTGGGGACAGGGGGCATTCACCCCTCCACTTT.

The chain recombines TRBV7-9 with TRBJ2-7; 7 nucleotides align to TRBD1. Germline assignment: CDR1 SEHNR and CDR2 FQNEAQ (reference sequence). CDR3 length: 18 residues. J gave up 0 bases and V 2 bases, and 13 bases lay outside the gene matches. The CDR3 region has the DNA TGTGCCAGCAGCTTAACTGGTCCGGGACAGTCGAGCTCCTACGAGCAGTACTTC. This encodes CASSLTGPGQSSSYEQYF.

CDR3 DNA sequence: TGTGCCAGCAGCGTAGCTGCTACTAGCGATCACAATGAGCAGTTCTTC. The encoded protein is CASSVAATSDHNEQFF. The V gene is TRBV9, the J gene TRBJ2-1; TRBD2 aligns across 7 bases. In germline, CDR1 is SGDLS, CDR2 YYNGEE. The junction had 8 bases not matched to a gene; V was cut back by 0 bases and J by 5 bases. There are 16 residues in the CDR3.

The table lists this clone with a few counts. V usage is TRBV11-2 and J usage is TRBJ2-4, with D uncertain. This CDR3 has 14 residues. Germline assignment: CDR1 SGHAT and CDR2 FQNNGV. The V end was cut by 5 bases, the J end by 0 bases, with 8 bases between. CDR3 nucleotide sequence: TGTGCCAGCAGCCCCGACATAGCCAAAAACATTCAGTACTTC. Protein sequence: CASSPDIAKNIQYF.

CDR3: CASSRTGAGSPLHF. In DNA form, the CDR3 reads TGTGCCAGCAGCAGAACAGGGGCAGGTTCACCCCTCCACTTT. This sequence joins TRBV7-3 and TRBJ1-6, with 7 bases that match TRBD1. The germline gives CDR1 SGHTA, CDR2 FQGTGA. The CDR3 contains 14 residues. V shed 5 bases, J shed 9 bases, and the junction held 7 bases outside the gene matches.

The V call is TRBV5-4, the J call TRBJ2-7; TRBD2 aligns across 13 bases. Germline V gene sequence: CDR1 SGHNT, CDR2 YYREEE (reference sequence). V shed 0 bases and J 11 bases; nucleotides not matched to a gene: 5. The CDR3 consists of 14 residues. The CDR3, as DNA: TGTGCCAGCAGCTTGGGGGGACTAGCGGGGTGGGAGTACTTC. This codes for CASSLGGLAGWEYF. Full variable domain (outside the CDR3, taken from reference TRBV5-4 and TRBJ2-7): ETGVTQSPTHLIKTRGQQVTLRCSSQSGHNTVSWYQQALGQGPQFIFQYYREEENGRGNFPPRFSGLQFPNYSSELNVNALELDDSALYLCASSLGGLAGWEYFGPGTRLTVT.

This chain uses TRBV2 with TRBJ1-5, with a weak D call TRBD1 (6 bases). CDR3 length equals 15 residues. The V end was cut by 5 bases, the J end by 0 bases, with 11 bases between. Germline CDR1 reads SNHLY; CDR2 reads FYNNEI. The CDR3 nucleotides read TGTGCCAGCAGTTTGGACAGTAATAGCAATCAGCCCCAGCATTTT. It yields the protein CASSLDSNSNQPQHF.

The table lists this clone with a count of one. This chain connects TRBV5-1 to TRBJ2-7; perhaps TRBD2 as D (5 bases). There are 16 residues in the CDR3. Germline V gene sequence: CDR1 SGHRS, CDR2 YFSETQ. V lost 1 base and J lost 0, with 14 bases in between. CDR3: CASSLSTEVSSYEQYF. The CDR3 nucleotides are TGCGCCAGCAGCTTGTCCACGGAGGTGAGCTCCTACGAGCAGTACTTC.

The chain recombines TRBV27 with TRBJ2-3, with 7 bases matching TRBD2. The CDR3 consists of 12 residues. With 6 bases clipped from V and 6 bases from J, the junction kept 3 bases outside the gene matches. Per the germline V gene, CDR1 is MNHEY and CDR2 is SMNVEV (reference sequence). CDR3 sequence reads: CASRPGGDTQYF. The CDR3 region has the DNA TGTGCCAGCAGACCCGGGGGGGATACGCAGTATTTT.

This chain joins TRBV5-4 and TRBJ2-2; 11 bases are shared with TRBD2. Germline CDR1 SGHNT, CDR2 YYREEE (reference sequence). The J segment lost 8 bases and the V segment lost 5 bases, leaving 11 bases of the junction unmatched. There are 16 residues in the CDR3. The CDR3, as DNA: TGTGCCAGCAGTTTCGGGACTAGCGGTTCCCCTGGGGAGCTGTTTTTT. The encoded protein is CASSFGTSGSPGELFF.